This TCR beta chain was documented in a study of graft-versus-host responses after intestinal transplantation. There are 14 residues in the CDR3. Trimming shortened V by 0 bases and J by 5 bases, and 10 bases separated the two germline ends. Looked up from germline, CDR1 is SEHNR and CDR2 is FQNEAQ (reference sequence). Repertoires were generated with immunoSEQ multiplex PCR, while TCRdb's copy carries only in-frame clones and drops some. The table shows 35,000 to 45,000 clones, with roughly nine tenths occurring only once. This sample comprised PBMCs, obtained 267 days after transplant. The clonotype comes from a human patient who received an intestinal transplant, so some T cells may come from the graft donor. This rearrangement joins TRBV7-9 to TRBJ1-1; D is ambiguous. The CDR3 region is CASSLARPQTEAFF. In DNA, the CDR3 is TGTGCCAGCAGCTTAGCACGGCCCCAAACTGAAGCTTTCTTT. Full variable domain (missing parts from reference TRBV7-9 and TRBJ1-1): DTGVSQNPRHKITKRGQNVTFRCDPISEHNRLYWYRQTLGQGPEFLTYFQNEAQLEKSRLLSDRFSAERPKGSFSTLEIQRTEQGDSAMYLCASSLARPQTEAFFGQGTRLTVV.